These T cell receptor beta chains were read from a single sample in a study of naive and memory T cell subsets. TCRdb processed the UMI-ligation and nested PCR reads anew with MiXCR; each CDR3 protein has one entry. Altogether about 21,000 distinct CDR3 sequences are present, 9.5% to 11% being singletons, with the ten largest covering 15% to 20%. Sequenced input: central memory CD8+ T cells from blood. The receptor source for this set is a human donor in good health. The CDR3 runs from the conserved cysteine through the conserved F or W. D genes are given only for firm matches. Clone size is not always given. Where it is, it says once, few, many or a class for expanded clones.

-,TRBJ1-1,TRBV7-3,medium-sized,CASSIQRNTEAFF,TGTGCCAGCAGCATACAGCGGAACACTGAAGCTTTCTTT
-,TRBJ2-5,TRBV28,few,CASSLRRKEKETQYF,TGTGCCAGCAGTTTAAGAAGAAAGGAAAAAGAGACCCAGTACTTC
TRBD2,TRBJ2-1,TRBV20-1,-,CSAYSSGTQQFF,TGCAGTGCTTACTCTAGCGGGACCCAGCAGTTCTTC
TRBD1,TRBJ1-2,TRBV7-2,few,CASRNGQGRGYTF,TGTGCCAGCAGAAATGGACAGGGAAGGGGCTACACCTTC
-,TRBJ2-7,TRBV28,large,CASSWDGAYEQYF,TGTGCCAGCAGCTGGGACGGCGCCTACGAGCAGTACTTC
TRBD2,TRBJ2-1,TRBV6-5,-,CASSDGLAVHNEQFF,TGTGCCAGCAGTGACGGACTAGCGGTACACAATGAGCAGTTCTTC
-,TRBJ2-1,TRBV10-2,many,CASGEQFF,TGCGCCAGTGGGGAGCAGTTCTTC
TRBD2,TRBJ2-2,TRBV20-1,once,CSAREQREGAGELFF,TGCAGTGCTAGAGAACAGCGGGAGGGCGCCGGGGAGCTGTTTTTT
-,TRBJ1-3,TRBV7-8,few,CASSGTTGLLGNTIYF,TGTGCCAGCAGCGGAACTACCGGGTTACTCGGAAACACCATATATTTT
TRBD2,TRBJ2-3,TRBV27,once,CASSLFSGIGVDTQYF,TGTGCCAGCAGTTTATTTAGCGGGATAGGTGTAGATACGCAGTATTTT
TRBD1,TRBJ2-1,TRBV20-1,many,CSARGDPGTETYNEQFF,TGCAGTGCTAGAGGGGATCCCGGGACAGAAACCTACAATGAGCAGTTCTTC
-,TRBJ2-1,TRBV30,-,CAWSDGGAEQFF,TGTGCCTGGAGTGACGGCGGGGCTGAGCAGTTCTTC
-,TRBJ2-1,TRBV7-9,-,CASSRPGAPTYNEQFF,TGTGCCAGCAGCAGACCCGGGGCACCGACCTACAATGAGCAGTTCTTC
TRBD1,TRBJ1-1,TRBV5-5,many,CASSTTPQGKRDTEAFF,TGTGCCAGCAGCACCACCCCACAGGGGAAAAGAGACACTGAAGCTTTCTTT
-,TRBJ1-5,TRBV12-3/TRBV12-4,large,CASTLGNQPQHF,TGTGCCAGCACCTTGGGGAATCAGCCCCAGCATTTT
TRBD2,TRBJ2-7,TRBV5-6,few,CASSSGLGPYEQYF,TGTGCCAGCAGCTCCGGACTAGGGCCCTACGAGCAGTACTTC
-,TRBJ2-1,TRBV10-1,medium-sized,CASSGSGTNNEQFF,TGCGCCAGCAGTGGCAGCGGAACCAACAATGAGCAGTTCTTC
-,TRBJ2-7,TRBV12-3/TRBV12-4,many,CASSFSYEQYF,TGTGCCAGCAGTTTTTCCTACGAGCAGTACTTC
TRBD1,TRBJ2-7,TRBV5-6,many,CASSLATGGPSYEQYF,TGTGCCAGCAGCTTAGCGACAGGGGGGCCTTCCTACGAGCAGTACTTC
-,TRBJ2-5,TRBV15,medium-sized,CATSNGGAVRETQYF,TGTGCCACCAGCAACGGGGGCGCAGTTCGAGAGACCCAGTACTTC
-,TRBJ2-1,TRBV27,-,CASSLWLARHNEQFF,TGTGCCAGCAGTTTATGGCTAGCGAGACACAATGAGCAGTTCTTC
TRBD2,TRBJ2-1,TRBV4-3,-,CASSQDASGSYNEQFF,TGCGCCAGCAGCCAAGATGCTAGCGGCTCCTACAATGAGCAGTTCTTC
-,TRBJ2-2,TRBV10-3,-,CAIRTGLNTGELFF,TGTGCCATCAGAACGGGATTGAACACCGGGGAGCTGTTTTTT
-,TRBJ2-1,TRBV4-3,-,CASSPDTSSYNEQFF,TGCGCCAGCAGCCCAGATACGAGCTCCTACAATGAGCAGTTCTTC
TRBD1,TRBJ2-3,TRBV9,few,CASSAQQGQGTDTQYF,TGTGCCAGCAGCGCACAACAGGGGCAAGGCACAGATACGCAGTATTTT
-,TRBJ2-5,TRBV7-3,-,CASSLFGAEQETQYF,TGTGCCAGCAGCTTATTTGGGGCAGAACAAGAGACCCAGTACTTC
TRBD2,TRBJ2-1,TRBV27,many,CASSQDRTSGYNEQFF,TGTGCCAGCAGTCAAGACCGGACTAGCGGGTACAATGAGCAGTTCTTC
-,TRBJ2-1,TRBV28,few,CASSPGFGEQFF,TGTGCCAGCAGTCCCGGGTTCGGTGAGCAGTTCTTC
-,TRBJ2-7,TRBV18,many,CASSPSSSYEQYF,TGTGCCAGCTCACCGTCATCCTCCTACGAGCAGTACTTC
-,TRBJ2-7,TRBV29-1,few,CSVRGPQLGASYEQYF,TGCAGCGTCCGGGGACCTCAACTAGGGGCCTCCTACGAGCAGTACTTC
TRBD1,TRBJ2-2,TRBV6-2/TRBV6-3,many,CATEQGLVISGELFF,TGTGCCACCGAACAGGGGTTGGTGATCTCCGGGGAGCTGTTTTTT
-,TRBJ2-1,TRBV2,many,CASSSDHGVYNEQFF,TGTGCCAGCAGCTCGGATCATGGGGTCTACAATGAGCAGTTCTTC
TRBD2,TRBJ2-1,TRBV7-9,few,CASKILSGGSNEQFF,TGTGCCAGCAAAATCTTGTCGGGCGGGAGCAATGAGCAGTTCTTC
TRBD2,TRBJ2-7,TRBV7-8,many,CASSSLPQRETDEQYF,TGTGCCAGCAGCTCCCTCCCCCAGCGGGAGACGGACGAGCAGTACTTC
-,TRBJ2-1,TRBV7-8,many,CASSLNNSPIGNEQFF,TGTGCCAGCAGCTTAAATAACAGTCCCATCGGCAATGAGCAGTTCTTC
TRBD1,TRBJ2-7,TRBV7-8,-,CASSPRPGQGTYEQYF,TGTGCCAGCAGTCCAAGGCCGGGACAGGGCACATACGAGCAGTACTTC
TRBD1,TRBJ2-3,TRBV12-3/TRBV12-4,medium-sized,CASSTGTASTDTQYF,TGTGCCAGCAGTACCGGGACAGCTAGCACAGATACGCAGTATTTT
TRBD1,TRBJ1-4,TRBV20-1,many,CSARDPRTGGEKLFF,TGCAGTGCTAGAGATCCCCGGACAGGGGGTGAAAAACTGTTTTTT
TRBD2,TRBJ2-3,TRBV20-1,few,CSAWGLAGVADTQYF,TGCAGTGCTTGGGGACTAGCGGGAGTAGCGGATACGCAGTATTTT
TRBD2,TRBJ2-2,TRBV19,many,CASSILAGEYGELFF,TGTGCCAGTAGTATACTAGCGGGAGAGTACGGGGAGCTGTTTTTT
-,TRBJ2-7,TRBV30,few,CAWSPLYHHYEQYF,TGTGCCTGGAGTCCCCTCTACCATCACTACGAGCAGTACTTC
-,TRBJ2-1,TRBV5-6,-,CASSLGAHNEQFF,TGTGCCAGCAGCTTAGGAGCTCACAATGAGCAGTTCTTC
-,TRBJ1-4,TRBV7-9,few,CASSSPGRTREKLFF,TGTGCCAGCAGCTCGCCAGGGAGGACTCGAGAAAAACTGTTTTTT
-,TRBJ2-7,TRBV20-1,medium-sized,CSAEEDNSYEQYF,TGCAGTGCTGAAGAGGACAATTCCTACGAGCAGTACTTC
TRBD2,TRBJ2-7,TRBV2,-,CASRREGMDEQYF,TGTGCCAGCAGGCGGGAGGGCATGGACGAGCAGTACTTC
-,TRBJ2-1,TRBV14,few,CASSQVSADGQRGQFF,TGTGCCAGCAGCCAAGTATCCGCCGACGGGCAGAGGGGGCAGTTCTTC
-,TRBJ2-1,TRBV6-5,-,CASSVWQLGSSYNEQFF,TGTGCCAGCAGTGTCTGGCAGTTGGGAAGCTCCTACAATGAGCAGTTCTTC
-,TRBJ2-3,TRBV4-2,medium-sized,CASSPIGAESDTQYF,TGTGCCAGCAGCCCCATTGGAGCGGAATCAGATACGCAGTATTTT
-,TRBJ2-3,TRBV6-5,few,CASSYGALTSTDTQYF,TGTGCCAGCAGTTATGGGGCGCTCACTTCCACAGATACGCAGTATTTT
-,TRBJ1-5,TRBV3-1,medium-sized,CASSPRDSNQPQHF,TGTGCCAGCAGCCCCCGGGACAGCAATCAGCCCCAGCATTTT
-,TRBJ1-2,TRBV20-1,-,CSASTGTQYYGYTF,TGCAGTGCTAGTACCGGTACACAGTACTATGGCTACACCTTC
-,TRBJ2-7,TRBV4-1,few,CASSQEPRQGGYEQYF,TGCGCCAGCAGCCAAGAACCTAGACAGGGAGGCTACGAGCAGTACTTC
TRBD1,TRBJ2-7,TRBV7-9,few,CASSLAGQTSYEQYF,TGTGCCAGCAGCTTAGCGGGACAGACGTCCTACGAGCAGTACTTC
-,TRBJ2-7,TRBV2,few,CASSRFVANTYEQYF,TGTGCCAGCAGTCGATTTGTAGCGAACACCTACGAGCAGTACTTC
-,TRBJ2-7,TRBV5-1,few,CASSPGLYEQYF,TGCGCCAGCAGCCCGGGACTTTACGAGCAGTACTTC
-,TRBJ1-6,TRBV5-1,few,CASRRDSYNSPLHF,TGCGCCAGCAGAAGGGACTCCTATAATTCACCCCTCCACTTT
-,TRBJ2-2,TRBV6-2/TRBV6-3,-,CASSYSLLANTGELFF,TGTGCCAGCAGTTACTCGCTGCTAGCGAACACCGGGGAGCTGTTTTTT